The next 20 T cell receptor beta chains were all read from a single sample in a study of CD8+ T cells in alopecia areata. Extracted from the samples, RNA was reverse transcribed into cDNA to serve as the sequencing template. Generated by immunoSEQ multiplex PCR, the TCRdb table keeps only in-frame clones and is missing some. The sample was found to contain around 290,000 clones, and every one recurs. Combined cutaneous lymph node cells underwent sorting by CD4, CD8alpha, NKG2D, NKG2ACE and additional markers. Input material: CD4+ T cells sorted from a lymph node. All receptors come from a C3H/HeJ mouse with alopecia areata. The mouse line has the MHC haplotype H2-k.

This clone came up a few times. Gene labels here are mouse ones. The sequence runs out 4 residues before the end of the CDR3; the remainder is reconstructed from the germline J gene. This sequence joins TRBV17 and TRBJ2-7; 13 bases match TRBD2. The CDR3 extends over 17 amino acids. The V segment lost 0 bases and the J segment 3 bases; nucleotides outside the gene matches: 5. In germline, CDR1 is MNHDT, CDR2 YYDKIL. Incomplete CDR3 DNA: TGTGCTAGCAGTAGAGACCCGGGACTGGGGGGGGGCTAT. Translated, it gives CASSRDPGLGGGY. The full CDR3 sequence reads CASSRDPGLGGGYEQYF.

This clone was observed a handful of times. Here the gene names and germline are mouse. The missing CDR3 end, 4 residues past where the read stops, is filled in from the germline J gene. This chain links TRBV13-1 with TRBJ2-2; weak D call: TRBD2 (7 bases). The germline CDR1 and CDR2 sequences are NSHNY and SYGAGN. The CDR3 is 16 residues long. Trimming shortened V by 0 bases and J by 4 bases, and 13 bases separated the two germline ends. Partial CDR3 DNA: TGTGCCAGCAGTGATGGGAAGGGGGGGACCACCGGG. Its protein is CASSDGKGGTTG. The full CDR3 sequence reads CASSDGKGGTTGQLYF.

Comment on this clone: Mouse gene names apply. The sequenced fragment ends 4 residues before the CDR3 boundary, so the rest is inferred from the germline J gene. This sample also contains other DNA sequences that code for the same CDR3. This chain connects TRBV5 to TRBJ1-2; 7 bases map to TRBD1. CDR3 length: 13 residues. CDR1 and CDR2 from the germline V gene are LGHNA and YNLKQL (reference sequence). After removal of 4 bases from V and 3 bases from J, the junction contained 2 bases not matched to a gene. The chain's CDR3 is CASSPQGDSDYTF. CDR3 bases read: TGTGCCAGCAGCCCCCAGGGGGACTCC.

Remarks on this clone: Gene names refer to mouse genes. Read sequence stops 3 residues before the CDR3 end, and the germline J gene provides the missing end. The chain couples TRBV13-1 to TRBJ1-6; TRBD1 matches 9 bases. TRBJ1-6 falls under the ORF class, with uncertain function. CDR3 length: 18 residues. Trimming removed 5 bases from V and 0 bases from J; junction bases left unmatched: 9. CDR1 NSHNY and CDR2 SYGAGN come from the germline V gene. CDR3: CASRGGDRENSYNSPLYF. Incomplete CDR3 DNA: TGTGCCAGCAGGGGTGGGGACAGGGAGAATTCCTATAATTCGCCC.

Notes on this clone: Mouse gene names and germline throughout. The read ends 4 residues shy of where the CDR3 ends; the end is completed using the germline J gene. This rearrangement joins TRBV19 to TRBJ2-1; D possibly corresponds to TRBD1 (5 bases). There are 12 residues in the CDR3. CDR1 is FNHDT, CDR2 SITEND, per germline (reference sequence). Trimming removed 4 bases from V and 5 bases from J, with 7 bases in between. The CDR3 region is CASSRRDAEQFF. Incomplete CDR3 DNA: TGTGCCAGCAGTCGCAGGGATGCT.

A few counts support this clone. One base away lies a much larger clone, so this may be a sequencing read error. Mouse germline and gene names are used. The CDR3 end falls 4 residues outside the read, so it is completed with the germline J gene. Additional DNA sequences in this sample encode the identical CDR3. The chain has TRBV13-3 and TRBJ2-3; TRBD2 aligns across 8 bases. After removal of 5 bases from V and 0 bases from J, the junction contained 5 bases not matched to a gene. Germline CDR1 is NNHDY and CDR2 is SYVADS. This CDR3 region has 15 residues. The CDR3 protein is CASSPTGASAETLYF. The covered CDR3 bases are TGTGCCAGCAGCCCGACTGGGGCTAGTGCAGAA.

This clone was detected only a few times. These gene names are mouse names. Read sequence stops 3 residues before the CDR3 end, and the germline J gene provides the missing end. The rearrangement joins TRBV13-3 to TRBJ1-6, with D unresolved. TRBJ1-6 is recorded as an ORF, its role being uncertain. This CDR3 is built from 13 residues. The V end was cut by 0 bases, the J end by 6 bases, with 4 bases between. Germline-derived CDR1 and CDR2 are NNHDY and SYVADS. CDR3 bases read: TGTGCCAGCAGTGATGTAGGTAATTCGCCC. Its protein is CASSDVGNSP. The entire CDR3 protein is CASSDVGNSPLYF.

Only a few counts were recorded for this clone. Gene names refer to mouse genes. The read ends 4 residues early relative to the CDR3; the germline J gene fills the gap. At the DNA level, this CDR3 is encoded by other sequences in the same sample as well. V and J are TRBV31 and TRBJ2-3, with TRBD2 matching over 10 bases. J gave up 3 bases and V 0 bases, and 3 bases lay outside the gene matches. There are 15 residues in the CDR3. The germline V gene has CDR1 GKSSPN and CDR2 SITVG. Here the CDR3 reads CAWSLGWGGAETLYF. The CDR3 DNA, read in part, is TGTGCCTGGAGTCTAGGCTGGGGGGGCGCAGAA.

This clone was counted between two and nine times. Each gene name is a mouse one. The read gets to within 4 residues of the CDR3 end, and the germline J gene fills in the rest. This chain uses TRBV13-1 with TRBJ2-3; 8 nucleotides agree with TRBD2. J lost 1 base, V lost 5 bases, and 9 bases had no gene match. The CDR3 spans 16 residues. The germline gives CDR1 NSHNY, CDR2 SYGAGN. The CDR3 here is CASRELGARGAETLYF. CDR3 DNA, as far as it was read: TGTGCCAGCAGGGAACTGGGGGCGAGAGGTGCAGAA.

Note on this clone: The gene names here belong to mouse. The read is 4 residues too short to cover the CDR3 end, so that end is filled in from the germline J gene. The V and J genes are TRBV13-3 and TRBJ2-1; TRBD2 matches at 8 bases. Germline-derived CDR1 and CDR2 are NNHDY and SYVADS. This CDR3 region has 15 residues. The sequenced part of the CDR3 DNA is TGTGCCAGCAGTGATGCCTGGGGGGTCCGAGCT. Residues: CASSDAWGVRA. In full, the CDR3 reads CASSDAWGVRAEQFF.

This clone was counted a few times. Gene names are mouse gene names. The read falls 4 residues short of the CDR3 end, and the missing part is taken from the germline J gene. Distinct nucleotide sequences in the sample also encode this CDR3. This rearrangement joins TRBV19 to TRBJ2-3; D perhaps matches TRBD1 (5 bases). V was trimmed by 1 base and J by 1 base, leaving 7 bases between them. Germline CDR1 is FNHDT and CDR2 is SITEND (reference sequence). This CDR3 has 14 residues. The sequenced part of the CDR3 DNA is TGTGCCAGCAGTATACAGGGTGGTGCAGAA. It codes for CASSIQGGAE. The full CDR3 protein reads CASSIQGGAETLYF.

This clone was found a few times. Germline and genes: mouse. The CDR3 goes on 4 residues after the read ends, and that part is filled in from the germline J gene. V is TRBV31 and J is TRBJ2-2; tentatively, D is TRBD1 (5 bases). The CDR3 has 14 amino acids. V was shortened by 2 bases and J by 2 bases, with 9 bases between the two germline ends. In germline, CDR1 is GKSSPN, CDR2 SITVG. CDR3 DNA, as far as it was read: TGTGCCTGGAGTGCGGCAGGGAACACCGGG. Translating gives CAWSAAGNTG. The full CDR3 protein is CAWSAAGNTGQLYF.

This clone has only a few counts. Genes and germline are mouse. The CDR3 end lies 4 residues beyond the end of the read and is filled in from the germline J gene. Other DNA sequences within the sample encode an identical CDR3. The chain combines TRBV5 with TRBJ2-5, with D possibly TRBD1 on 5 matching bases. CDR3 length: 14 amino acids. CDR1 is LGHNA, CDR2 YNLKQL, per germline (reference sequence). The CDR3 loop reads CASSQDSGRDTQYF. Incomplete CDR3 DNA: TGTGCCAGCAGCCAAGATTCAGGGAGAGAC.

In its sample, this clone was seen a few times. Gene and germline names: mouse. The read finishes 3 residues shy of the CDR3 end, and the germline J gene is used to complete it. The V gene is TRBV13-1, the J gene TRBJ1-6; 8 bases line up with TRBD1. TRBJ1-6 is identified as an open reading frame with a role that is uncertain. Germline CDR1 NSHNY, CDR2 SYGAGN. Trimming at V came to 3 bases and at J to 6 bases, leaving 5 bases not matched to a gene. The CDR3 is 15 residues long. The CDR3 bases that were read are TGTGCCAGCAGTGCCCCCGACAGGGGTAATTCGCCC. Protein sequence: CASSAPDRGNSP. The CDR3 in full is CASSAPDRGNSPLYF.

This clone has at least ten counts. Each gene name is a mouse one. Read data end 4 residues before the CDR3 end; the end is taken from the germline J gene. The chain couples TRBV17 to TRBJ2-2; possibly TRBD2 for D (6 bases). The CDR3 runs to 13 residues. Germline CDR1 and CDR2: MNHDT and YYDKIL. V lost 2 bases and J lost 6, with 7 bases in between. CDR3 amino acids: CASSRLGAGQLYF. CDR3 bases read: TGTGCTAGCAGTAGATTGGGGGCCGGG.

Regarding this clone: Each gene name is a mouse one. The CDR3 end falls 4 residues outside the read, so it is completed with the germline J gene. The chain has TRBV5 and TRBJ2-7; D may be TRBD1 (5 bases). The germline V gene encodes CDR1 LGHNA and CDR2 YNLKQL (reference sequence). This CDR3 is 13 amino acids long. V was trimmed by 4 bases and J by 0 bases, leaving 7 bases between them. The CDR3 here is CASSRQSSYEQYF. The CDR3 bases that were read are TGTGCCAGCAGCCGACAGAGCTCCTAT.

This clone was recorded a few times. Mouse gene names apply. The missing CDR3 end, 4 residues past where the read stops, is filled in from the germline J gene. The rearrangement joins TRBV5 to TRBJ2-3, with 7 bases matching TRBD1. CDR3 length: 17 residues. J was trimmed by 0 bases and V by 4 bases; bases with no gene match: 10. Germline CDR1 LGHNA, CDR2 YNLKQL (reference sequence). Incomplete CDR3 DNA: TGTGCCAGCAGCCCCCAAAGACAGGGCCCTAGTGCAGAA. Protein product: CASSPQRQGPSAE. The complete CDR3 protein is CASSPQRQGPSAETLYF.

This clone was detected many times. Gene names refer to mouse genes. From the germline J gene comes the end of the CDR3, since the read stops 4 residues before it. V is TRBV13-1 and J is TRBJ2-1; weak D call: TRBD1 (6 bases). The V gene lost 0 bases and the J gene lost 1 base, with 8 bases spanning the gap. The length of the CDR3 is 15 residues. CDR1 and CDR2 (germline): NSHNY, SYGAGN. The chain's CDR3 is CASSDGGQNYAEQFF. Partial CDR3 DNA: TGTGCCAGCAGTGATGGGGGACAAAACTATGCT.

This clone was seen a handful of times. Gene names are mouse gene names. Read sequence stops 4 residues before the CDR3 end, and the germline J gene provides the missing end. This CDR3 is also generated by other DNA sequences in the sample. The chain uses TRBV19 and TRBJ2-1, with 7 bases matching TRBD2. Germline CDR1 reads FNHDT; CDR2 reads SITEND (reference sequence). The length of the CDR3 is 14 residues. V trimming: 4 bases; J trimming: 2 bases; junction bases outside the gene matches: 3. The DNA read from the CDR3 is TGTGCCAGCAGTCCCCTGGGGGACTATGCT. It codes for CASSPLGDYA. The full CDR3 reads CASSPLGDYAEQFF. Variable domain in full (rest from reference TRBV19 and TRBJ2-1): GGIITQTPKFLIGQEGQKLTLKCQQNFNHDTMYWYRQDSGKGLRLIYYSITENDLQKGDLSEGYDASREKKSSFSLTVTSAQKNEMAVFLCASSPLGDYAEQFFGPGTRLTVL.

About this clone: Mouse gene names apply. This chain's CDR3 is CASSDEQGAGDTQYF. The DNA read from the CDR3 is TGTGCCAGCAGTGATGAACAGGGGGCCGGAGAC. This chain joins TRBV13-1 and TRBJ2-5, with TRBD1 matching over 9 bases. The CDR3 is cut off 4 residues early in the read; its end comes from the germline J gene. Germline values: CDR1 NSHNY, CDR2 SYGAGN. There are 15 residues in the CDR3.